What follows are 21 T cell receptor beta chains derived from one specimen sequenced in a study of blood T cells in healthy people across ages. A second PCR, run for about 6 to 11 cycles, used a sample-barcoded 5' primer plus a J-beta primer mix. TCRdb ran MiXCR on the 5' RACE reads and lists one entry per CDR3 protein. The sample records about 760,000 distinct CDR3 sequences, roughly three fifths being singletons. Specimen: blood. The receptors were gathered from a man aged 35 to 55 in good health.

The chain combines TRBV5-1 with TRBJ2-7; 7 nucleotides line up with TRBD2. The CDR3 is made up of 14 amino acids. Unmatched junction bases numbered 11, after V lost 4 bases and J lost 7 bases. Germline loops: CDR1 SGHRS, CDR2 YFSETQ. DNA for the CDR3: TGCGCCAGCAGCCCCCAGTTGTTGGGGGGGGAGCAGTACTTC. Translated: CASSPQLLGGEQYF. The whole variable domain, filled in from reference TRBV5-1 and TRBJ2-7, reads KAGVTQTPRYLIKTRGQQVTLSCSPISGHRSVSWYQQTPGQGLQFLFEYFSETQRNKGNFPGRFSGRQFSNSRSEMNVSTLELGDSALYLCASSPQLLGGEQYFGPGTRLTVT.

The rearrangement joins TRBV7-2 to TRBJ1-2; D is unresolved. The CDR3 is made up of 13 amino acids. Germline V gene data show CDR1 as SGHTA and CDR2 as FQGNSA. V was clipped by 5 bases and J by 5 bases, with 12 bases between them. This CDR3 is CASSPLPGYGYTF. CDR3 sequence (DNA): TGTGCCAGCAGCCCCCTCCCTGGGTATGGCTACACCTTC.

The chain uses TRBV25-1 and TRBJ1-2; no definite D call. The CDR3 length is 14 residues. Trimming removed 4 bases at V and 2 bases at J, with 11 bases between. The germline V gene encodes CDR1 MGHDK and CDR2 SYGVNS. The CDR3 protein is CASSGPGRNYGYTF. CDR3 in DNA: TGTGCCAGCAGTGGACCCGGGAGAAACTATGGCTACACCTTC.

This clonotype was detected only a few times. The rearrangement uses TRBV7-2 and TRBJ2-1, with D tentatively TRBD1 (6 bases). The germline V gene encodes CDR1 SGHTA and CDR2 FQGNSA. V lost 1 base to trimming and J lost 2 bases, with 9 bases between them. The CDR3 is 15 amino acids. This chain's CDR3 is CASSLEGEPYNEQFF. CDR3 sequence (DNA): TGTGCCAGCAGCTTAGAGGGGGAGCCCTACAATGAGCAGTTCTTC.

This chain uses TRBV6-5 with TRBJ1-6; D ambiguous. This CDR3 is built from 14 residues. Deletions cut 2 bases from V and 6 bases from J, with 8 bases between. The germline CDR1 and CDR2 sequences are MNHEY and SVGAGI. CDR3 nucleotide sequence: TGTGCCAGCAGTTACCGAGGCAGTAATTCACCCCTCCACTTT. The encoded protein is CASSYRGSNSPLHF.

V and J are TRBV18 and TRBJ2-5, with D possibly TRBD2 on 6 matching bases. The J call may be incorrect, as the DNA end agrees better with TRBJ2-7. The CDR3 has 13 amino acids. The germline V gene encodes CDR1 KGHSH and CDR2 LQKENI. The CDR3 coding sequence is TGTGCCAGCTCAATTATCGGAGGGGACGAGCAGTACTTC. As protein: CASSIIGGDEQYF.

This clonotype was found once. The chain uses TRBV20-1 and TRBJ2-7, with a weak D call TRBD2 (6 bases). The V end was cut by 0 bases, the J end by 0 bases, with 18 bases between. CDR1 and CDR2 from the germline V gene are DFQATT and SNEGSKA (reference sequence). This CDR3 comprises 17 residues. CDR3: CSARDLWGGTTSYEQYF. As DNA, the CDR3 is TGCAGTGCTAGAGATCTCTGGGGCGGGACCACCTCCTACGAGCAGTACTTC.

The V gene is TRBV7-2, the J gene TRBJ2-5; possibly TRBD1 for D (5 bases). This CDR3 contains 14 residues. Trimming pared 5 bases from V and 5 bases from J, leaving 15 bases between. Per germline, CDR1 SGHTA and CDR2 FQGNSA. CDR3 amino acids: CASSRWGSKETQYF. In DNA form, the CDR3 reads TGTGCCAGCAGCCGTTGGGGCTCCAAGGAGACCCAGTACTTC.

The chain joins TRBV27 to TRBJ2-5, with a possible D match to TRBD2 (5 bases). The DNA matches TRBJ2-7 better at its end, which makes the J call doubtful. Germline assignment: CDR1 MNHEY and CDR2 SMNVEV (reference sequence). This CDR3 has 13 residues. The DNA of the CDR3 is TGTGCCAGCAGTGTATTTGAGGGTAACGAGCAGTACTTC. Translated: CASSVFEGNEQYF.

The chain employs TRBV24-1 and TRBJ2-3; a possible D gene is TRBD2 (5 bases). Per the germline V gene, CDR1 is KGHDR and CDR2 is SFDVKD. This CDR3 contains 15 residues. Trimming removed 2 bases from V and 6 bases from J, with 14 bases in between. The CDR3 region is CATSDSEDFGDTQYF. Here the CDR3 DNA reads TGTGCCACCAGTGATTCGGAGGATTTTGGGGATACGCAGTATTTT.

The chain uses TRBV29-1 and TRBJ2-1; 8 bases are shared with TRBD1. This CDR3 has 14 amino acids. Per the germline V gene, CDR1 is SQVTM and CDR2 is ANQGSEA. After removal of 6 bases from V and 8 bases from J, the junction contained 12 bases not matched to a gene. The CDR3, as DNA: TGCAGCGTAGAGCGACAGGGGAGGTCGGATGAGCAGTTCTTC. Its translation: CSVERQGRSDEQFF.

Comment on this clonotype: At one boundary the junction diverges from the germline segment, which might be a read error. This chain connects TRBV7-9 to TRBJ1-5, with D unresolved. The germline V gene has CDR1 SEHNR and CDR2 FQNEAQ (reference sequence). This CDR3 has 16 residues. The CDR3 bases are TGTGCCGGCAGCCCCGACCTAGGAGCGGGTAATCAGCCCCAGCATTTT. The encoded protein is CAGSPDLGAGNQPQHF. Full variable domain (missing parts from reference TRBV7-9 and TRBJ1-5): DTGVSQNPRHKITKRGQNVTFRCDPISEHNRLYWYRQTLGQGPEFLTYFQNEAQLEKSRLLSDRFSAERPKGSFSTLEIQRTEQGDSAMYLCAGSPDLGAGNQPQHFGDGTRLSIL.

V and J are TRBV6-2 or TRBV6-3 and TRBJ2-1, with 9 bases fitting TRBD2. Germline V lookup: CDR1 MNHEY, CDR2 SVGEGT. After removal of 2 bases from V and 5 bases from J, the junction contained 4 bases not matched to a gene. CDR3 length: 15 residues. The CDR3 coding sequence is TGTGCCAGCAGTTACGGACTAGCGTCCAACAATGAGCAGTTCTTC. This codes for CASSYGLASNNEQFF.

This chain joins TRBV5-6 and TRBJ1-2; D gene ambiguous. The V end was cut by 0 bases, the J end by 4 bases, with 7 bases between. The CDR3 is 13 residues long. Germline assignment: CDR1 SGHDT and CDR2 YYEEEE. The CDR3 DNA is TGTGCCAGCAGCTTGGACTCCTTCTATGGCTACACCTTC. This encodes CASSLDSFYGYTF.

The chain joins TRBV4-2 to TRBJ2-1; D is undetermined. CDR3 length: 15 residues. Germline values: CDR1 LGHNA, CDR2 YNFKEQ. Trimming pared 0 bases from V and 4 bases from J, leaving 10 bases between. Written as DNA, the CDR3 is TGTGCCAGCAGCCAAGATGAAGACTCATACAATGAGCAGTTCTTC. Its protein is CASSQDEDSYNEQFF.

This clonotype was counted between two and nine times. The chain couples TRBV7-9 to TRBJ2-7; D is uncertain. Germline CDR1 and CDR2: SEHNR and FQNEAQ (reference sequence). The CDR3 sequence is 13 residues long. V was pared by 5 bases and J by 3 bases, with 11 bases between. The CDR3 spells CASSPRLIYEQYF. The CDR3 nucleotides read TGTGCCAGCAGCCCTAGACTGATCTACGAGCAGTACTTC.

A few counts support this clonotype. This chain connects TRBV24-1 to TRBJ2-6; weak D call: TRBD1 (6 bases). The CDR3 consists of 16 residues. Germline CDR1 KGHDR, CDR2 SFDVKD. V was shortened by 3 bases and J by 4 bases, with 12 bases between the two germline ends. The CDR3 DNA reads TGTGCCACCAGTGATCCGCCAGGGGCCGGGGCCAACGTCCTGACTTTC. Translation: CATSDPPGAGANVLTF.

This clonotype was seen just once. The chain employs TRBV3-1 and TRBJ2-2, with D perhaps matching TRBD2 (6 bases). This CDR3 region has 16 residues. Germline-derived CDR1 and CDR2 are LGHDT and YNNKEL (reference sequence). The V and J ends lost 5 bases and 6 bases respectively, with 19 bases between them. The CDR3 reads CASSSGTRSYAGELFF. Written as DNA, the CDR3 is TGTGCCAGCAGCTCCGGGACTCGATCCTACGCCGGGGAGCTGTTTTTT.

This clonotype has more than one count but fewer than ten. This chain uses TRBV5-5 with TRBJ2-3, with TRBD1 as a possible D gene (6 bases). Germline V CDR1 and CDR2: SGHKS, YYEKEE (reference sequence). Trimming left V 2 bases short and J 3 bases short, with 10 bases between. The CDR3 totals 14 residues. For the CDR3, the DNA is TGTGCCAGCAGCTTCCGGACAGCTACAGATACGCAGTATTTT. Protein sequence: CASSFRTATDTQYF. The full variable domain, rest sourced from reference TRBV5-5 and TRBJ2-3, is DAGVTQSPTHLIKTRGQQVTLRCSPISGHKSVSWYQQVLGQGPQFIFQYYEKEERGRGNFPDRFSARQFPNYSSELNVNALLLGDSALYLCASSFRTATDTQYFGPGTRLTVL.

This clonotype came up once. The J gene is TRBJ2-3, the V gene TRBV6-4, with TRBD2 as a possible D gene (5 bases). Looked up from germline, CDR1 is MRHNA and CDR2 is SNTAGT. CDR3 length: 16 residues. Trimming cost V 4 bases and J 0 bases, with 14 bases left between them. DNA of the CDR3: TGTGCCAGCAGTGCACTCAGCGGTTCTAGCACAGATACGCAGTATTTT. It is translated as CASSALSGSSTDTQYF.

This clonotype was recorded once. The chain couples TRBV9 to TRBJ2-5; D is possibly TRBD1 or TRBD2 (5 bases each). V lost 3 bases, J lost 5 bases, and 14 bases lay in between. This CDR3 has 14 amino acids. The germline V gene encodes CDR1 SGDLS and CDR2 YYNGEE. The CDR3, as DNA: TGTGCCAGCAGCGCTAACCCCGGGGCTGAGACCCAGTACTTC. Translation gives CASSANPGAETQYF.